The sequence of this T cell receptor beta chain was determined in a study of vaccination effects on CD4 cells after COVID-19. The CDR3 runs to 12 residues. CDR1 LGHDT and CDR2 YNNKEL come from the germline V gene (reference sequence). V was pared by 0 bases and J by 7 bases, with 6 bases between. Method: immunoSEQ multiplex PCR; TCRdb's copy keeps in-frame clones and lacks some. The profile shows about 23,000 clones, just under 75% of them singletons. Sequencing in the ViraFEST assay came after antigen-specific CD4+ T cells had been expanded with viral peptide pools, which were used to stimulate PBMC. Having been cultured for about ten days, the cells underwent CD4+ T cell isolation. People in the vaccine group had not been infected with SARS-CoV-2 before, and their nucleocapsid antibodies were negative. Researchers reported culturing 2 million to 2.5 million PBMC in each well, adding around 9.6 IU/ml IL-2 and roughly 10 ug/ml peptides.

With respect to this clone: Its antigen is as yet unknown.

The receptor comes from a human donor who received a COVID-19 vaccine. The input for sequencing was CD4+ T cells from PBMCs cultured with SARS-CoV-2 spike peptides, taken before COVID-19 vaccination. The genes are TRBV3-1 (or the pseudogene TRBV3-2) and TRBJ1-2; no firm D call. This CDR3 reads CASSQEGRGYTF. The CDR3 DNA follows: TGTGCCAGCAGCCAAGAAGGGCGTGGCTACACCTTC.